This T cell receptor beta chain derives from a study of T cells in Graves' hyperthyroidism and ophthalmopathy. Authors of the study amplified TCR beta CDR3 regions from RNA transcripts. The HTBI primer set was used in a first-round RT-PCR of the TCR CDR3. Using its own MiXCR run on the multiplex PCR reads, TCRdb lists one record per CDR3 protein. Of hundreds of thousands of distinct CDR3 sequences listed, roughly 15% were seen once; the top ten hold about 12%. This clonotype has at least ten counts. Trimming left V 5 bases short and J 1 base short, with 9 bases between. The CDR3 has 13 residues. The germline V gene has CDR1 SGHKS and CDR2 YYEKEE (reference sequence).

Sequenced material: blood. The receptor comes from a man between 18 and 35 years old with Graves' ophthalmopathy. The chain has TRBV5-5 and TRBJ1-1; unclear D gene. The CDR3 DNA sequence: TGTGCCAGCAGACCCGAGGGGAACACTGAAGCTTTCTTT. Translated, it gives CASRPEGNTEAFF.